This T cell receptor beta chain comes out of a study of response to subunit inactivated influenza vaccine. Findings of the study overall: After each seasonal influenza vaccination, few new T cells are recruited, the authors suggested.

TCRdb called the RT-PCR reads again in MiXCR, with one record for every CDR3 protein. The sample lists about 700,000 distinct CDR3 sequences, 15% to 19% occurring once. Remarks on this clonotype: Its cognate antigen is unknown.

The receptor's source is a man aged 45-60 years who received an inactivated influenza vaccine. The starting material was PBMCs from blood, obtained about 11 days after vaccination.

Written as DNA, the CDR3 is TGTGCCAGCATCGTCACAGGGGTGGGTGAGCAGTACTTC. The encoded protein is CASIVTGVGEQYF. V gene TRBV7-9 combines with J gene TRBJ2-7, with 7 bases fitting TRBD1. The CDR3 spans 13 residues. Trimming at V came to 7 bases and at J to 7 bases, leaving 10 bases not matched to a gene. In germline, CDR1 is SEHNR, CDR2 FQNEAQ (reference sequence).